This T cell receptor beta chain was sequenced for a study of T-cell reconstitution after alpha-beta-depleted transplantation in children (dated by TCRdb to the mid-2010s). With regard to the full study: T-cell immune reconstitution after TCRalphabeta/CD19-depleted allogeneic hematopoietic cell transplantation in children was quantitatively tracked in the study by means of TCR repertoire profiling. The paper as a whole reports these results and caveats: In some patients, the high TCRbeta diversity seen at day 60 was put down to recipient T cells and intrathymic progenitors that had survived conditioning. Hyperexpanded clone frequencies declined over subsequent months; after one year, T-cell counts and TCRbeta diversity were mostly attributed to newly produced T cells. Apparently early alphabetaT-cell count recovery about two months after transplant reportedly relied on only several hundred rapidly expanded clones derived from non-depleted graft cells.

Libraries were built with PCR. The sequencer was an Illumina HiSeq 2500. To normalize quantification of the TCRbeta repertoire, the TCR libraries were built with molecular barcoding that relied on unique molecular identifiers. The public reads were quality trimmed at Q25 with fastp and then assembled into clones with MiXCR by TCRdb, keeping productive beta chains. For every CDR3 protein sequence, its rows merge into one entry that carries the most common genes and DNA. Counted in this sample were 500,000 to 650,000 distinct CDR3 sequences; 10% to 15% of them appeared once. Approximately 2.1% of the sample is in the top ten clones. Note on this clonotype: Its antigen remains unidentified. Nothing much larger sits one base from this clone, and base qualities are not available.

This specimen's treatment or condition label, interpreted: allogeneic hematopoietic cell transplantation with graft depleted of TCRalphabeta T cells and CD19 B cells. Transplant recipients were children who received TCRalphabeta/CD19-depleted allogeneic hematopoietic cell grafts. CDR1 KGHDR and CDR2 SFDVKD were looked up in the germline V gene. V is reduced by 0 bases and J by 6 bases, leaving a spacing of 5 bases between them. From the cysteine through the phenylalanine, the CDR3 covers 12 amino acids. Only the CDR3 portion is preserved as DNA: 36 bases, with reading frame beginning at the first base.

The receptor was isolated from a male patient aged 10-17 years who had a stem cell transplant for acute myeloid leukemia, so the T cells may come from the graft donor. The chain employs TRBV24-1 and TRBJ2-7, with no confident D gene call. This material consisted of PBMCs, mostly from graft donor cells, taken 360 days after TCRalphabeta/CD19-depleted stem cell transplant. The DNA sequence follows: TGTGCCACCAGTGATTTGAGGGCCGAGCAGTACTTC. It codes for CATSDLRAEQYF.